The rows below give T cell receptor beta chains drawn from one sample of a study of shared clonotypes between healthy human individuals. Sequencing was performed with immunoSEQ multiplex PCR; in TCRdb, only in-frame clones are kept and a portion is missing. The table lists about 600,000 clones, around 95% of them singletons. The sequenced sample consisted of naive CD8+ T cells sorted from blood. The receptor source for this set is a woman aged 25 to 45 in good health. Each CDR3 is given with its conserved first and last residue. D genes are given only for firm matches. A clone size is listed for some rows: how often the clone was seen (once, few, many), or a class if it is expanded.

>TRBJ2-5|TRBD2|TRBV29-1|NA
TGCAGCGTTGATACGGCTAGCGGTGCAAAGACCCAGTACTTC
CSVDTASGAKTQYF
>TRBJ2-3|TRBD2|TRBV11-2|NA
TGTGCCAGCAGCCCCGTGGCTAGCGGGACAGATACGCAGTATTTT
CASSPVASGTDTQYF
>TRBJ2-5|NA|TRBV7-3|NA
TGTGCCAGCAGCCCGACAGGCAATCAAGAGACCCAGTACTTC
CASSPTGNQETQYF
>TRBJ2-1|NA|TRBV11-2|NA
TGTGCCAGCAGCTTGTCCCCTGCTCGCTACAATGAGCAGTTCTTC
CASSLSPARYNEQFF
>TRBJ1-1|NA|TRBV11-2|NA
TGTGCCAGCAGCTTAGGGAGAGCAACTTTCTTT
CASSLGRATFF
>TRBJ2-1|TRBD2|TRBV7-9|NA
TGTGCCAGCAGGGACGATAGCGGGGCTAGCTACAATGAGCAGTTCTTC
CASRDDSGASYNEQFF
>TRBJ2-3|NA|TRBV27|NA
TGTGCGGGGGGAACAGATACGCAGTATTTT
CAGGTDTQYF
>TRBJ1-1|NA|TRBV13|NA
TGTGCCAGCAGCTTAGATCCCGCCGCGAACACTGAAGCTTTCTTT
CASSLDPAANTEAFF
>TRBJ2-7|NA|TRBV13|once
TGTGCCAGCAGCGACGCTGCGGTCTCCTACGAGCAGTACTTC
CASSDAAVSYEQYF
>TRBJ2-3|TRBD2|TRBV10-3|NA
TGTGCCACGGTCGAGGGGCTAGCGGGTGATACGCAGTATTTT
CATVEGLAGDTQYF
>TRBJ2-3|NA|TRBV5-1|NA
TGCGCCAGCAGGAGGGAAGCAGATACGCAGTATTTT
CASRREADTQYF
>TRBJ2-7|NA|TRBV27|NA
TGTGCCAGCAGTTTATCTACATTCGGGTCCTACGAGCAGTACTTC
CASSLSTFGSYEQYF
>TRBJ2-7|NA|TRBV15|NA
TGTGCCACCAGCGAGACGGTAACCTACGAGCAGTACTTC
CATSETVTYEQYF
>TRBJ2-1|NA|TRBV5-6|NA
TGTGCCAGCAGCTTGCCAGGGAGTTCGTTCGATGAGCAGTTCTTC
CASSLPGSSFDEQFF
>TRBJ2-3|TRBD2|TRBV5-4|NA
TGTGCCAGCAGCTCATGGGGGGGACTAGCGGCAGATACGCAGTATTTT
CASSSWGGLAADTQYF
>TRBJ2-1|TRBD2|TRBV9|NA
TGTGCCAGCAGCGGAAGACTAGCGGGTTACAATGAGCAGTTCTTC
CASSGRLAGYNEQFF
>TRBJ1-5|TRBD1|TRBV13|NA
TGTGCCAGCAGCTTAGGGGAGCAGGGGGGACAGCCCCAGCATTTT
CASSLGEQGGQPQHF
>TRBJ1-4|NA|TRBV5-1|NA
TGCGCCAGCAGCTTGGGACATGGACGGAATAATGAAAAACTGTTTTTT
CASSLGHGRNNEKLFF
>TRBJ2-7|NA|TRBV19|once
TGTGCCAGTAGTATGAACCACCCTCTCGGACGGCTCTACGAGCAGTACTTC
CASSMNHPLGRLYEQYF
>TRBJ2-1|TRBD2|TRBV19|NA
TGTGCCAGTAGTACCCAGGGACTAGCGGGACTTAAACCCTCCTACAATGAGCAGTTCTTC
CASSTQGLAGLKPSYNEQFF
>TRBJ2-2|NA|TRBV28|NA
TGTGCCGGCAGTTTATTGAGCCAATCGAACACCGGGGAGCTGTTTTTT
CAGSLLSQSNTGELFF
>TRBJ2-2|TRBD2|TRBV4-1|once
TGCGCCAGCAGCCCTACGAAGGGACTAGCGAGAACCGGGGAGCTGTTTTTT
CASSPTKGLARTGELFF
>TRBJ2-1|NA|TRBV9|NA
TGTGCCAGCAGCGGCGACGGGAACAATGAGCAGTTCTTC
CASSGDGNNEQFF
>TRBJ2-2|TRBD2|TRBV27|NA
TGTGCCAGCAGTACGTTAGCGGGAGGGCCGATCAGGAACACCGGGGAGCTGTTTTTT
CASSTLAGGPIRNTGELFF
>TRBJ1-2|TRBD1|TRBV5-1|NA
TGCGCCAGCAGCGGCGACAGGGGCGGCTACACCTTC
CASSGDRGGYTF
>TRBJ2-3|TRBD1|TRBV29-1|NA
TGCAGCGGTGAGACAGGGGGCCCAGATACGCAGTATTTT
CSGETGGPDTQYF
>TRBJ2-7|NA|TRBV27|NA
TGTGCCAGCAGTTTATCCCCCGACTACGAGCAGTACTTC
CASSLSPDYEQYF
>TRBJ2-3|NA|TRBV10-3|NA
TGTGCCATCAGCGGTACAAGGGGGGGCACAGATACGCAGTATTTT
CAISGTRGGTDTQYF
>TRBJ2-3|TRBD2|TRBV2|NA
TGTGCCAGCAAAAGGACTAGTACCGATACGCAGTATTTT
CASKRTSTDTQYF
>TRBJ1-4|NA|TRBV28|NA
TGTGCCAGCAGTATCCCCGGTTATAATGAAAAACTGTTTTTT
CASSIPGYNEKLFF
>TRBJ2-7|TRBD2|TRBV2|NA
TGTGCCAGCAGTGATTTCGGCGGGAGCTACGAGCAGTACTTC
CASSDFGGSYEQYF
>TRBJ2-2|NA|TRBV6-5|NA
TGTGCCAGCAGTCTAACGGGGGAGCCGCCCGGGGAGCTGTTTTTT
CASSLTGEPPGELFF
>TRBJ1-1|NA|TRBV5-1|NA
TGCGCCAGCAGCCTGGGGTCTCTAATTAACACTGAAGCTTTCTTT
CASSLGSLINTEAFF
>TRBJ2-7|NA|TRBV7-2|NA
TGTGCCAGCAAAGACCCAGTCCTCTTCTACGAGCAGTACTTC
CASKDPVLFYEQYF
>TRBJ2-1|TRBD2|TRBV29-1|NA
TGCAGCGTTGAGGCTTCTAGCGGGAGCTATGAGCAGTTCTTC
CSVEASSGSYEQFF
>TRBJ2-5|NA|TRBV28|NA
TGTGCCAGCAGTGCCGAGACCCAGTACTTC
CASSAETQYF
>TRBJ1-1|NA|TRBV19|NA
TGTGCCAGTACGTTCGCAGGGGTGAACACTGAAGCTTTCTTT
CASTFAGVNTEAFF
>TRBJ1-3|NA|TRBV4-1|NA
TGCGCCAGCAGCCAGGATCCGGGACACGGAAACACCATATATTTT
CASSQDPGHGNTIYF
>TRBJ1-1|NA|TRBV6-5|NA
TGTGCCAGCAGATTAAACACTGAAGCTTTCTTT
CASRLNTEAFF
>TRBJ2-7|TRBD1|TRBV27|NA
TGTGCCAGCAGTATCGGGACAGGGGCCTACGAGCAGTACTTC
CASSIGTGAYEQYF
>TRBJ2-1|NA|TRBV7-9|NA
TGTGCCAGCAGCCAATGGGGGCCGGGACTGTTGGACAATGAGCAGTTCTTC
CASSQWGPGLLDNEQFF
>TRBJ2-1|TRBD1|TRBV28|once
TGTGCCAGCAGCTGGACAGGATACAATGAGCAGTTCTTC
CASSWTGYNEQFF
>TRBJ1-2|NA|TRBV2|once
TGTGCCAGCGGGAGCGCGAAAGGGCGGGCCTATGGCTACACCTTC
CASGSAKGRAYGYTF
>TRBJ2-1|TRBD2|TRBV6-5|NA
TGTGCCAGCTCCGTCAGGACTAGCGATTATCCTGAGCAGTTCTTC
CASSVRTSDYPEQFF
>TRBJ2-1|TRBD2|TRBV10-3|NA
TGTGCCATCAACCCAGCGGGACCCTACAATGAGCAGTTCTTC
CAINPAGPYNEQFF
>TRBJ1-5|TRBD1|TRBV28|NA
TGTGCCAGCAGTTTCAATGCCCGGGACAGGGTGCATCAGCCCCAGCATTTT
CASSFNARDRVHQPQHF
>TRBJ2-5|NA|TRBV5-6|NA
TGTGCCAGCAGTAGACAAACAGAGACCCAGTACTTC
CASSRQTETQYF
>TRBJ2-3|NA|TRBV7-9|NA
TGTGCCAGCAGCTCAGCGATAGGGGACGGAAACACAGATACGCAGTATTTT
CASSSAIGDGNTDTQYF
>TRBJ2-3|TRBD2|TRBV15|NA
TGTGCCACAGGACTAGCGGGCACAGATACGCAGTATTTT
CATGLAGTDTQYF
>TRBJ1-2|NA|TRBV7-6|NA
TGTGCCAGCAGCCCCGACAATAACTATGGCTACACCTTC
CASSPDNNYGYTF
>TRBJ2-1|TRBD1|TRBV27|few
TGTGCCAGCAGTTTTTCGGACAGGGGCTATGAGCAGTTCTTC
CASSFSDRGYEQFF
>TRBJ2-1|TRBD1|TRBV5-6|NA
TGTGCCAGCAGCCTAACGACAGGGCCCAGCTCCTACAATGAGCAGTTCTTC
CASSLTTGPSSYNEQFF
>TRBJ1-5|TRBD1|TRBV4-1|NA
TGCGCCAGCAGCCAAGACCTTACAGGGGGCAATCAGCCCCAGCATTTT
CASSQDLTGGNQPQHF